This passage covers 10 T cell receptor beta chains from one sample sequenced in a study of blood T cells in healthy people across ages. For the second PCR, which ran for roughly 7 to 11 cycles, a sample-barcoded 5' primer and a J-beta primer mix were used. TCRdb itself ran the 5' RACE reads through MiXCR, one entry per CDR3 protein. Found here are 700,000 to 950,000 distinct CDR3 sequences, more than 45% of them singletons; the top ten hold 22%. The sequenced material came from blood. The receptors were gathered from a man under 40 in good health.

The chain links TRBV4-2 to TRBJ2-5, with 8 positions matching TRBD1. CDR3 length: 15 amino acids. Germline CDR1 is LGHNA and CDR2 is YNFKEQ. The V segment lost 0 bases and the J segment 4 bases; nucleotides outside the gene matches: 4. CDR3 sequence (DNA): TGTGCCAGCAGCCAAGACGGGACAGGCCGAGAGACCCAGTACTTC. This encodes CASSQDGTGRETQYF.

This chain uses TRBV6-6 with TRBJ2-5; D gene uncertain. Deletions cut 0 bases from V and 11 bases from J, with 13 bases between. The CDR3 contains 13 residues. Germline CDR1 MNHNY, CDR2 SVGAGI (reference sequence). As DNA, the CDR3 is TGTGCCAGCAGTTACTCCCGGTTTGAGGAGCAGTACTTC. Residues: CASSYSRFEEQYF.

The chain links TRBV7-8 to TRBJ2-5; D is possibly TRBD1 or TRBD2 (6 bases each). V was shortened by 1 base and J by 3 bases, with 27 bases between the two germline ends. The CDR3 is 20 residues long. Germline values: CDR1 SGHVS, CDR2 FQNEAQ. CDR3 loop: CASSLVRGPTGAGEKETQYF. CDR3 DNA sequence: TGTGCCAGCAGCTTAGTTCGGGGCCCAACGGGGGCGGGCGAGAAAGAGACCCAGTACTTC.

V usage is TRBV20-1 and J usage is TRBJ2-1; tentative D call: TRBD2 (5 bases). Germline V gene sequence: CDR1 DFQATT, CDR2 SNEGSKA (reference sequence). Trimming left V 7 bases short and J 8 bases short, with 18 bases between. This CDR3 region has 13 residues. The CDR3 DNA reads TGCAGTGTACCTTCCTCGCCGGGGTATGAGCAGTTCTTC. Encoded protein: CSVPSSPGYEQFF.

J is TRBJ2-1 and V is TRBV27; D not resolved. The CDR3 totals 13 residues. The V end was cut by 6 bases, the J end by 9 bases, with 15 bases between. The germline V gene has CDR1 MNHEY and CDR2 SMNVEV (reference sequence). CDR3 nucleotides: TGTGCCAGCAGCCCCTCCGGAGTCAGTGAGCAGTTCTTC. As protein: CASSPSGVSEQFF.

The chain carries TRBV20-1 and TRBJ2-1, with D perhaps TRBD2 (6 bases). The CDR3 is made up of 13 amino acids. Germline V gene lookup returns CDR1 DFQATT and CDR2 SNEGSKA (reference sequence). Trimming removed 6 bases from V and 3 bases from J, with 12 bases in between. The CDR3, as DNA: TGCAGTGCCGCGGGACGGGGCTACAATGAGCAGTTCTTC. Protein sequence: CSAAGRGYNEQFF.

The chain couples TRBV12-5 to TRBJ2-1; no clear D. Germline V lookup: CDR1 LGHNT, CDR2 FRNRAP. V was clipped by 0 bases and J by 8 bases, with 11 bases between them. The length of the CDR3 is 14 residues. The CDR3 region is CASGLVPLWDEQFF. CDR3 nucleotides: TGTGCTAGTGGTTTGGTACCCCTTTGGGATGAGCAGTTCTTC.

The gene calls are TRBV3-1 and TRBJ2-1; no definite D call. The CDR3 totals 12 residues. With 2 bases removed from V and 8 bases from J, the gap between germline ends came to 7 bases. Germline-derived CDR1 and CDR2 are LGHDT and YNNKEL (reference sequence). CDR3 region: CASSQRTYEQFF. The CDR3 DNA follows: TGTGCCAGCAGCCAACGCACCTATGAGCAGTTCTTC.

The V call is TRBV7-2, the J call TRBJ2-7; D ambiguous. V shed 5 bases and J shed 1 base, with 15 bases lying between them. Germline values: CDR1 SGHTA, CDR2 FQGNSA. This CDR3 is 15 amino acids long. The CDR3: CASSIDGVPSYEQYF. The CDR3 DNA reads TGTGCCAGCAGCATCGACGGTGTTCCTTCCTACGAGCAGTACTTC.

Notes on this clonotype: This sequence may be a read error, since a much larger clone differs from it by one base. CDR3 in DNA: TGCAGCGTTGAAGAAGCAGGGGAGGAAGAGATCCAGTACTTC. It yields the protein CSVEEAGEEEIQYF. The chain recombines TRBV29-1 with TRBJ2-5; D possibly matches TRBD1 or TRBD2 (6 bases each). The CDR3 has 14 amino acids. Per the germline V gene, CDR1 is SQVTM and CDR2 is ANQGSEA.